Listed here are 30 T cell receptor beta chains from one sample, sequenced in a study of T cell changes during pregnancy in multiple sclerosis. Assay: immunoSEQ multiplex PCR; the TCRdb copy retains only in-frame clones and omits some. The data hold about 80,000 clones, with 90% to 95% observed a single time. Sequencing used peripheral blood, obtained before pregnancy. These receptors were obtained from a female donor with multiple sclerosis, enrolled in a pregnancy study.

The chain couples TRBV29-1 to TRBJ1-1, with TRBD1 as a possible D gene (6 bases). The V end was cut by 1 base, the J end by 1 base, with 7 bases between. Germline V gives CDR1 SQVTM, CDR2 ANQGSEA. This CDR3 spans 13 amino acids. The CDR3 protein is CSVEGTANTEAFF. In DNA, the CDR3 is TGCAGCGTTGAAGGGACAGCGAACACTGAAGCTTTCTTT.

V is TRBV5-1 and J is TRBJ1-3; tentatively, D is TRBD1 (5 bases). Trimming took 0 bases from V and 2 from J, leaving 12 bases between them. CDR3 size: 16 residues. The germline gives CDR1 SGHRS, CDR2 YFSETQ. The CDR3 sequence: CASSLELRGAGNTIYF. In DNA form, the CDR3 reads TGCGCCAGCAGCTTGGAGCTTCGGGGGGCTGGAAACACCATATATTTT. Based on the CDR3 plus reference TRBV5-1 and TRBJ1-3, the full variable domain is KAGVTQTPRYLIKTRGQQVTLSCSPISGHRSVSWYQQTPGQGLQFLFEYFSETQRNKGNFPGRFSGRQFSNSRSEMNVSTLELGDSALYLCASSLELRGAGNTIYFGEGSWLTVV.

This chain links TRBV2 with TRBJ2-7, with D perhaps TRBD2 (6 bases). Germline-derived CDR1 and CDR2 are SNHLY and FYNNEI. Trimming shortened V by 8 bases and J by 4 bases, and 6 bases separated the two germline ends. The CDR3 length is 10 residues. The CDR3 region is CASRGYEQYF. The CDR3 nucleotides read TGTGCCAGCCGGGGGTACGAGCAGTACTTC.

The chain combines TRBV10-2 with TRBJ2-7; D not certain. CDR3 length: 12 amino acids. Germline CDR1 WSHSY, CDR2 SAAADI. V lost 7 bases and J 7 bases, leaving 14 bases between the germline ends. CDR3 sequence reads: CASNGYSLEQYF. The CDR3, as DNA: TGCGCCAGCAATGGGTACAGTCTGGAGCAGTACTTC.

The chain recombines TRBV10-2 with TRBJ2-7, with 7 nucleotides matching TRBD1. The CDR3 has 16 amino acids. Germline V CDR1 and CDR2: WSHSY, SAAADI. J gave up 4 bases and V 4 bases, and 13 bases lay outside the gene matches. Written as DNA, the CDR3 is TGCGCCAGCAGTGCAGTTCCGAGGACAGGACAATACGAGCAGTACTTC. Protein: CASSAVPRTGQYEQYF.

The rearrangement joins TRBV7-3 to TRBJ2-2, with TRBD2 identical over 11 bases. Germline V gene lookup returns CDR1 SGHTA and CDR2 FQGTGA. Trimming at V came to 3 bases and at J to 0 bases, leaving 3 bases not matched to a gene. CDR3 length: 17 amino acids. CDR3 residues: CASSLTSGIPNTGELFF. In DNA form, the CDR3 reads TGTGCCAGCAGCTTGACTAGCGGGATACCGAACACCGGGGAGCTGTTTTTT.

As DNA, the CDR3 is TGTGCCATCAGTCCGGGACAGGGGACCGCTAACTATGGCTACACCTTC. Translated: CAISPGQGTANYGYTF. The chain employs TRBV10-3 and TRBJ1-2; 10 bases fit TRBD1. V shed 5 bases and J 0 bases; nucleotides not matched to a gene: 6. CDR3 length: 16 residues. CDR1 and CDR2 from the germline V gene are ENHRY and SYGVKD.

V gene TRBV19 combines with J gene TRBJ2-6; D is uncertain. V lost 5 bases and J 1 base, leaving 9 bases between the germline ends. The CDR3 contains 15 residues. Germline-derived CDR1 and CDR2 are LNHDA and SQIVND (reference sequence). This chain's CDR3 is CASSGPKSGANVLTF. DNA of the CDR3: TGTGCCAGTAGTGGCCCCAAGTCTGGGGCCAACGTCCTGACTTTC. The full variable domain, with the rest looked up from reference TRBV19 and TRBJ2-6, is DGGITQSPKYLFRKEGQNVTLSCEQNLNHDAMYWYRQDPGQGLRLIYYSQIVNDFQKGDIAEGYSVSREKKESFPLTVTSAQKNPTAFYLCASSGPKSGANVLTFGAGSRLTVL.

This chain joins TRBV9 and TRBJ2-1; 7 nucleotides match TRBD2. The germline gives CDR1 SGDLS, CDR2 YYNGEE. This CDR3 has 16 amino acids. V shed 0 bases, J shed 1 base, and the junction held 4 bases outside the gene matches. The CDR3 is CASSVGGGGSYNEQFF. In DNA, the CDR3 is TGTGCCAGCAGCGTAGGAGGCGGGGGATCCTACAATGAGCAGTTCTTC. Combining the CDR3 with reference TRBV9 and TRBJ2-1 gives the whole variable domain DSGVTQTPKHLITATGQRVTLRCSPRSGDLSVYWYQQSLDQGLQFLIQYYNGEERAKGNILERFSAQQFPDLHSELNLSSLELGDSALYFCASSVGGGGSYNEQFFGPGTRLTVL.

This clone was seen a few times. J is TRBJ1-1 and V is TRBV4-1; D unclear. Germline lookup yields CDR1 MGHRA and CDR2 YSYEKL. Trimming took off 0 bases at V and 4 bases at J, with 15 bases between the two ends. CDR3 length equals 16 residues. In DNA, the CDR3 is TGCGCCAGCAGCCAAGAGACGGGAACCTCTCTCACTGAAGCTTTCTTT. Residues: CASSQETGTSLTEAFF.

This clone appeared a few times. This chain uses TRBV2 with TRBJ1-2, with a weak D call TRBD1 (6 bases). The V and J ends lost 6 bases and 3 bases respectively, with 14 bases between them. CDR3 length: 14 amino acids. CDR1 is SNHLY and CDR2 is FYNNEI in the germline V gene. CDR3 in DNA: TGTGCCAGCAGAGACAACAGGGAGCACTATGGCTACACCTTC. Amino acids: CASRDNREHYGYTF.

V gene TRBV15 combines with J gene TRBJ1-4; TRBD1 matches at 9 bases. From germline, CDR1 is LNHNV and CDR2 YYDKDF (reference sequence). With V trimmed by 4 bases and J by 7 bases, 7 bases remained unmatched. There are 15 residues in the CDR3. This chain's CDR3 is CATSTPRTGVEKLFF. CDR3 DNA sequence: TGTGCCACCAGCACGCCGAGGACAGGGGTTGAAAAACTGTTTTTT.

The chain uses TRBV5-1 and TRBJ2-2, with D maybe TRBD2 (9 bases). The V and J ends lost 7 bases and 4 bases respectively, with 23 bases between them. The CDR3 runs to 17 residues. CDR1 is SGHRS, CDR2 YFSETQ, per germline. The CDR3: CASRPGGGGARTGELFF. Written as DNA, the CDR3 is TGCGCCAGCCGACCAGGGGGCGGGGGGGCTCGCACCGGGGAGCTGTTTTTT.

This clone was seen a single time. The chain has TRBV27 and TRBJ2-1; 13 bases fit TRBD2. This CDR3 region has 14 residues. Unmatched junction bases numbered 7, after V lost 10 bases and J lost 7 bases. CDR1 and CDR2 (germline): MNHEY, SMNVEV (reference sequence). CDR3 bases: TGTGCCATCAAACTAGCGGGGGGGCTTAATGAGCAGTTCTTC. It yields the protein CAIKLAGGLNEQFF.

The gene calls are TRBV11-3 and TRBJ2-7, with TRBD1 identical over 11 bases. The V gene's germline CDR1 is SGHNT and CDR2 YENEEA. Trimming took 3 bases from V and 6 from J; bases not matched to a gene: 1. The CDR3 is 13 amino acids. The CDR3 nucleotides read TGTGCCAGCAGCTTGGGACAGGGGGGCGAGCAGTACTTC. This translates into CASSLGQGGEQYF.

The V call is TRBV7-9, the J call TRBJ2-3; TRBD2 agrees at 10 bases. Per the germline V gene, CDR1 is SEHNR and CDR2 is FQNEAQ (reference sequence). CDR3 length: 16 amino acids. Losses at the gene ends were 2 bases for V and 2 bases for J; bases not matched to a gene: 4. CDR3 in DNA: TGTGCCAGCAGCTTAATCAGCGGGGGGGCCACAGATACGCAGTATTTT. Protein product: CASSLISGGATDTQYF.

The rearrangement uses TRBV5-4 and TRBJ1-4; D remains unclear. CDR1 and CDR2 (germline): SGHNT, YYREEE (reference sequence). The length of the CDR3 is 13 residues. V shed 4 bases and J shed 2 bases, with 6 bases lying between them. DNA of the CDR3: TGTGCCAGCAGCGGAGGCACTAATGAAAAACTGTTTTTT. Amino acids: CASSGGTNEKLFF.

This clone has just one count. This chain connects TRBV5-1 to TRBJ2-2; 10 bases are shared with TRBD1. Trimming at V came to 4 bases and at J to 4 bases, leaving 7 bases not matched to a gene. The CDR3 is 16 residues long. CDR1 and CDR2 from the germline V gene are SGHRS and YFSETQ. The DNA of the CDR3 is TGCGCCAGCAGCAAAGGACAGGGGGTGAGCACCGGGGAGCTGTTTTTT. This translates into CASSKGQGVSTGELFF.

This clone was seen once. The chain combines TRBV5-4 with TRBJ2-7; 12 positions agree with TRBD2. Germline V lookup: CDR1 SGHNT, CDR2 YYREEE (reference sequence). This CDR3 comprises 14 residues. The CDR3 DNA is TGTGCTATGAAGGGACTAGCGGGTTCCTACGAGCAGTACTTC. Its translation is CAMKGLAGSYEQYF.

This rearrangement joins TRBV6-6 to TRBJ2-3; TRBD2 matches 11 bases. The CDR3 consists of 16 residues. Germline trimming cut 5 bases from V and 2 bases from J; bases unmatched to any gene: 6. Germline values: CDR1 MNHNY, CDR2 SVGAGI (reference sequence). CDR3 residues: CASSPLAGGPTDTQYF. As DNA, the CDR3 is TGTGCCAGCAGTCCTCTAGCGGGGGGACCCACAGATACGCAGTATTTT.

The rearrangement links TRBV30 to TRBJ1-2, with TRBD1 matching 7 bases. Trimming at V came to 4 bases and at J to 6 bases, leaving 14 bases not matched to a gene. The CDR3 contains 15 residues. From germline, CDR1 is GTSNPN and CDR2 SVGIG (reference sequence). For the CDR3, the DNA is TGTGCCTGGACTGGAGCCGACAGGGTCAAAGATGGCTACACCTTC. It yields the protein CAWTGADRVKDGYTF.

The rearrangement joins TRBV18 to TRBJ1-1; 9 nucleotides align to TRBD1. Germline V gives CDR1 KGHSH, CDR2 LQKENI. After removal of 6 bases from V and 1 base from J, the junction contained 9 bases not matched to a gene. The CDR3 contains 16 residues. The CDR3 DNA reads TGTGCCAGCTCCGGGGACAGGGTTGTGTCGAACACTGAAGCTTTCTTT. Amino acids: CASSGDRVVSNTEAFF.

V and J are TRBV5-1 and TRBJ2-3, with 7 positions matching TRBD2. This CDR3 region has 17 residues. The V segment lost 4 bases and the J segment 5 bases; nucleotides outside the gene matches: 16. Germline V gives CDR1 SGHRS, CDR2 YFSETQ. The CDR3 loop is CASSPVGGAGIEDTQYF. Written as DNA, the CDR3 is TGCGCCAGCAGCCCGGTCGGAGGAGCGGGGATTGAAGATACGCAGTATTTT.

V and J are TRBV18 and TRBJ2-7; D is unclear. Germline V gene lookup returns CDR1 KGHSH and CDR2 LQKENI. The CDR3 covers 14 residues. Trimming took 3 bases from V and 0 from J, leaving 9 bases between them. The chain's CDR3 is CASSPSRTSYEQYF. The CDR3 nucleotides read TGTGCCAGCTCACCGTCCAGAACCTCCTACGAGCAGTACTTC.

The rearrangement uses TRBV6-5 and TRBJ1-4; 8 bases agree with TRBD1. Trimming cost V 4 bases and J 3 bases; bases outside gene matches: 7. Germline assignment: CDR1 MNHEY and CDR2 SVGAGI. The CDR3 totals 16 residues. This CDR3 reads CASSLGQATANEKLFF. The CDR3 DNA is TGTGCCAGCAGTTTGGGACAGGCGACGGCTAATGAAAAACTGTTTTTT.

The chain joins TRBV7-8 to TRBJ1-6, with 9 bases fitting TRBD1. In germline, CDR1 is SGHVS, CDR2 FQNEAQ. The CDR3 contains 19 residues. The ends lost 5 bases at V and 0 bases at J; junction bases unmatched: 11. CDR3 nucleotide sequence: TGTGCCAGCAGCCCCTATCGGGACAGGGCTACCTCCTATAATTCACCCCTCCACTTT. It is translated as CASSPYRDRATSYNSPLHF.

The chain couples TRBV9 to TRBJ2-1; 9 bases are a match to TRBD2. Losses at the gene ends were 4 bases for V and 9 bases for J; bases not matched to a gene: 8. From germline, CDR1 is SGDLS and CDR2 YYNGEE. CDR3 length equals 14 residues. The CDR3 loop reads CASSIIAGEVEQFF. In DNA, the CDR3 is TGTGCCAGCAGCATAATAGCGGGGGAGGTTGAGCAGTTCTTC. Supplemented by reference TRBV9 and TRBJ2-1, the full variable domain reads DSGVTQTPKHLITATGQRVTLRCSPRSGDLSVYWYQQSLDQGLQFLIQYYNGEERAKGNILERFSAQQFPDLHSELNLSSLELGDSALYFCASSIIAGEVEQFFGPGTRLTVL.

This chain joins TRBV7-8 and TRBJ2-1; tentative D call: TRBD1 (6 bases). The germline V gene has CDR1 SGHVS and CDR2 FQNEAQ. The CDR3 spans 14 residues. V lost 4 bases and J 6 bases, leaving 13 bases between the germline ends. CDR3 in amino acids: CASSWTVSVNEQFF. As DNA, the CDR3 is TGTGCCAGCAGCTGGACAGTGTCCGTCAATGAGCAGTTCTTC.

The V and J genes are TRBV5-6 and TRBJ2-1, with 7 bases matching TRBD1. The CDR3 extends over 13 amino acids. CDR1 SGHDT and CDR2 YYEEEE come from the germline V gene. The trim removed 5 bases at V and 5 bases at J, leaving 4 bases unmatched. CDR3 sequence (DNA): TGTGCCAGCAGGTCACAGGGGAACAATGAGCAGTTCTTC. Translated: CASRSQGNNEQFF.

This chain's CDR3 is CASSLGTGEVSEQFF. The CDR3 coding sequence is TGTGCCAGCAGTCTTGGGACAGGGGAAGTTAGTGAGCAGTTCTTC. The gene calls are TRBV6-1 and TRBJ2-1, with TRBD1 matching over 10 bases. Germline V gene sequence: CDR1 MNHNS, CDR2 SASEGT. Unmatched junction bases numbered 10, after V lost 5 bases and J lost 9 bases. The CDR3 sequence is 15 residues long.